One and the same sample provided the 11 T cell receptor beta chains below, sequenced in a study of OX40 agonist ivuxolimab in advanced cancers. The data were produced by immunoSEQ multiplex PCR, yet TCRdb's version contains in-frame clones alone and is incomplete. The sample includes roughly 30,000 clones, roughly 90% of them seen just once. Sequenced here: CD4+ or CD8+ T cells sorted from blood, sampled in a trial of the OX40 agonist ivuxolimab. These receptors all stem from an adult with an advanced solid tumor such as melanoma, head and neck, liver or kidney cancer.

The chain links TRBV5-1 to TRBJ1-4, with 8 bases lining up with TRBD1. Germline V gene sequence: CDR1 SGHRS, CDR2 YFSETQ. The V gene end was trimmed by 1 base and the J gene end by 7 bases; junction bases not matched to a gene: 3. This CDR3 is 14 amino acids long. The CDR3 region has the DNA TGCGCCAGCAGCTTGTGGACAGGGAGTGAAAAACTGTTTTTT. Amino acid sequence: CASSLWTGSEKLFF. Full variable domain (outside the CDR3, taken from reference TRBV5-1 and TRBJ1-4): KAGVTQTPRYLIKTRGQQVTLSCSPISGHRSVSWYQQTPGQGLQFLFEYFSETQRNKGNFPGRFSGRQFSNSRSEMNVSTLELGDSALYLCASSLWTGSEKLFFGSGTQLSVL.

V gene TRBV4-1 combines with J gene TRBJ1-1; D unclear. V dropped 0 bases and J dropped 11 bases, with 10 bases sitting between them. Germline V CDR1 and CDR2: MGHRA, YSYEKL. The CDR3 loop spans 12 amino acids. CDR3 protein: CASSQEPKRAFF. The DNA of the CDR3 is TGCGCCAGCAGCCAAGAACCGAAGCGGGCTTTCTTT.

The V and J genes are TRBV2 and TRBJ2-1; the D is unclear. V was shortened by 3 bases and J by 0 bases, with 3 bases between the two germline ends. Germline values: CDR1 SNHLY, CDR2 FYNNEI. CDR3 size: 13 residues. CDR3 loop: CASSDSSYNEQFF. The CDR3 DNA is TGTGCCAGCAGTGACAGCTCCTACAATGAGCAGTTCTTC.

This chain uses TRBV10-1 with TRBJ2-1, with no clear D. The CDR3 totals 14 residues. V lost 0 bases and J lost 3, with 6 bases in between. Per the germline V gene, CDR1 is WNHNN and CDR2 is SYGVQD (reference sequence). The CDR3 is CASSESKGYNEQFF. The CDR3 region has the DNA TGCGCCAGCAGTGAGTCGAAGGGCTACAATGAGCAGTTCTTC.

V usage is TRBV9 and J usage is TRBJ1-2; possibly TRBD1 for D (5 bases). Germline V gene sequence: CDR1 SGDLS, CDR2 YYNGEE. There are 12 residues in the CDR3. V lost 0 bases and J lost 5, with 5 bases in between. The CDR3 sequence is CASSVEGYGYTF. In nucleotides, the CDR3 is TGTGCCAGCAGCGTAGAGGGGTATGGCTACACCTTC. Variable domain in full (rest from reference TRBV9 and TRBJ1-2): DSGVTQTPKHLITATGQRVTLRCSPRSGDLSVYWYQQSLDQGLQFLIQYYNGEERAKGNILERFSAQQFPDLHSELNLSSLELGDSALYFCASSVEGYGYTFGSGTRLTVV.

This CDR3 is CASSQGQGNTEAFF. The CDR3 DNA is TGTGCCAGCAGCCAGGGACAGGGGAACACTGAAGCTTTCTTT. The chain combines TRBV7-9 with TRBJ1-1, with 9 bases lining up with TRBD1. V dropped 5 bases and J dropped 1; count of bases not matched to a gene: 2. The CDR3 extends over 14 amino acids. The germline V gene has CDR1 SEHNR and CDR2 FQNEAQ (reference sequence).

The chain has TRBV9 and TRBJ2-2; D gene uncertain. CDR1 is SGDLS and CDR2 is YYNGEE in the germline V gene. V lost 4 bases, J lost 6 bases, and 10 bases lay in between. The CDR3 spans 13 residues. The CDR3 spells CASSSKTAGELFF. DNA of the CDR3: TGTGCCAGCAGCTCCAAAACAGCCGGGGAGCTGTTTTTT.

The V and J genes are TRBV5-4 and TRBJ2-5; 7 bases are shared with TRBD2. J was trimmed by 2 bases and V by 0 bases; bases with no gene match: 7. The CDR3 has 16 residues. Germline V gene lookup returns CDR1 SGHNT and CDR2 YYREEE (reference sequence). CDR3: CASSLEGTNLQETQYF. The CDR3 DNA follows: TGTGCCAGCAGCTTGGAGGGGACTAACCTTCAAGAGACCCAGTACTTC. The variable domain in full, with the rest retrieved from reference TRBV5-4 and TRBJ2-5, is ETGVTQSPTHLIKTRGQQVTLRCSSQSGHNTVSWYQQALGQGPQFIFQYYREEENGRGNFPPRFSGLQFPNYSSELNVNALELDDSALYLCASSLEGTNLQETQYFGPGTRLLVL.

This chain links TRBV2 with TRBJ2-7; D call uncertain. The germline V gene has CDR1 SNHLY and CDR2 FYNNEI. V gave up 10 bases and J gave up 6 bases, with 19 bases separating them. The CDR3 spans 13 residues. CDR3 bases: TGTGCCATCCGGCCCCAATTTTCGGGCGAGCAGTACTTC. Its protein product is CAIRPQFSGEQYF.

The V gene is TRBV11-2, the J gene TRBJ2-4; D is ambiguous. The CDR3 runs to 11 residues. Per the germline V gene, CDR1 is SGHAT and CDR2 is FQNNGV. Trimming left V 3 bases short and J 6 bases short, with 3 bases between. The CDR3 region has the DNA TGTGCCAGCAGCTTTGGAAACATTCAGTACTTC. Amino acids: CASSFGNIQYF.

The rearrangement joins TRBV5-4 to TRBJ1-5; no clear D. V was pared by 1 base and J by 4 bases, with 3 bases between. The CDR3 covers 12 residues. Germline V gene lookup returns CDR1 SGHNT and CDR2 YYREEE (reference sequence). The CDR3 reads CASSLTNQPQHF. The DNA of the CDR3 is TGTGCCAGCAGCTTGACGAATCAGCCCCAGCATTTT.